Listed below are T cell receptor beta chains from one sample, sequenced in a study of blood T cell repertoires in COVID-19. Sequencing was performed with immunoSEQ multiplex PCR; in TCRdb, only in-frame clones are kept and a portion is missing. The sample consists of 300,000 to 400,000 clones, around 86% of them appearing once. The sequenced material came from peripheral blood. These receptors all stem from a man aged 50-59 years with active or convalescent COVID-19. Both conserved end residues are part of each CDR3. D genes are given only for firm matches. Some rows have no size entry. The others give once, few or many, or a class for an expanded clone.

d_call	clone_size	j_call	v_call	cdr3_aa	cdr3_nt
TRBD1	few	TRBJ1-2	TRBV18	CASSTGTGDWGYTF	TGTGCCAGCTCAACCGGGACAGGGGATTGGGGCTACACCTTC
TRBD1	NA	TRBJ2-2	TRBV30	CAWTRQGAGGELFF	TGTGCCTGGACCAGACAGGGGGCAGGCGGGGAGCTGTTTTTT
TRBD2	NA	TRBJ2-1	TRBV2	CASSLSRAGGTYNEQFF	TGTGCCAGCAGTCTCAGCAGGGCGGGAGGTACCTACAATGAGCAGTTCTTC
TRBD2	NA	TRBJ2-3	TRBV9	CASSVVLVGGSFPSSTDTQYF	TGTGCCAGCAGCGTAGTCCTGGTCGGGGGGTCCTTCCCCTCTAGCACAGATACGCAGTATTTT
TRBD1	NA	TRBJ2-2	TRBV5-5	CASSLGHTGGFQTGELFF	TGTGCCAGCAGCTTGGGCCACACAGGGGGCTTTCAGACCGGGGAGCTGTTTTTT
NA	NA	TRBJ1-2	TRBV30	CAWISGGRSYTF	TGTGCCTGGATCTCGGGGGGCAGATCCTACACCTTC
NA	NA	TRBJ2-3	TRBV2	CASLRGHSTDTQYF	TGTGCCAGCCTCCGAGGGCATAGCACAGATACGCAGTATTTT
NA	NA	TRBJ1-4	TRBV6-5	CASTRGPTYEKLFF	TGTGCCAGCACCAGGGGTCCCACCTATGAAAAACTGTTTTTT
TRBD1	NA	TRBJ1-2	TRBV19	CASSIRDSNYGYTF	TGTGCCAGTAGTATCCGGGACAGCAACTATGGCTACACCTTC
NA	NA	TRBJ2-7	TRBV28	CASSRGGYEQYF	TGTGCCAGCAGTAGGGGGGGGTACGAGCAGTACTTC
TRBD2	NA	TRBJ2-1	TRBV3-1/TRBV3-2	CASSIRTSGRAGSSYNEQFF	TGTGCCAGCAGCATACGCACTAGCGGGAGGGCCGGTAGCTCCTACAATGAGCAGTTCTTC
TRBD1	NA	TRBJ1-2	TRBV19	CASSIVPTGGRYTF	TGTGCCAGTAGTATAGTTCCGACAGGGGGCCGCTACACCTTC
TRBD1	NA	TRBJ2-5	TRBV10-2	CASRFRDRGTETQYF	TGCGCCAGCAGATTCCGGGACAGGGGAACTGAGACCCAGTACTTC
NA	NA	TRBJ2-1	TRBV27	CASSLPYIQAEYNEQFF	TGTGCCAGCAGTTTACCCTACATCCAAGCGGAGTACAATGAGCAGTTCTTC
TRBD1	NA	TRBJ1-4	TRBV28	CASSSGGNSEKLFF	TGTGCCAGCAGTTCAGGGGGCAACAGTGAAAAACTGTTTTTT
NA	few	TRBJ2-5	TRBV18	CASSPRGGYEIETQYF	TGTGCCAGCTCGCCGCGTGGGGGCTATGAGATAGAGACCCAGTACTTC
NA	once	TRBJ2-1	TRBV5-4	CASSLGLEPSYNEQFF	TGTGCCAGCAGCTTGGGCCTAGAACCTAGCTACAATGAGCAGTTCTTC
TRBD1	NA	TRBJ1-5	TRBV11-3	CASSFQGQGVNQPQHF	TGTGCCAGCAGCTTCCAGGGACAGGGGGTTAATCAGCCCCAGCATTTT
TRBD1	NA	TRBJ1-4	TRBV10-3	CAISFGTGGAGTNEKLFF	TGTGCCATCAGCTTCGGGACAGGGGGCGCGGGGACTAATGAAAAACTGTTTTTT
NA	once	TRBJ1-2	TRBV7-9	CASSQGTGNYGYTF	TGTGCCAGCAGCCAGGGGACGGGAAACTATGGCTACACCTTC
TRBD1	NA	TRBJ1-3	TRBV28	CASSLSTGGALGNTIYF	TGTGCCAGCAGTTTATCGACAGGGGGCGCGCTTGGAAACACCATATATTTT
NA	NA	TRBJ2-7	TRBV19	CASSPRVVLDEQYF	TGTGCCAGTAGTCCTCGGGTAGTCCTGGACGAGCAGTACTTC
NA	NA	TRBJ2-3	TRBV30	CAWSAGLGTDTQYF	TGTGCCTGGAGTGCAGGATTGGGCACAGATACGCAGTATTTT